Listed here is a single TCR beta chain. Its antigen is unidentified. This sample stems from a study of CXCR3-negative and CXCR3-positive naive CD8 T cells. Through 5' RACE with UMI labels, the TRB cDNA libraries were prepared. Reanalyzing the 5' RACE reads, TCRdb keeps one entry per CDR3 protein, without DNA. The sample totals approximately 100,000 distinct CDR3 sequences. From germline, CDR1 is SEHNR and CDR2 FQNEAQ (reference sequence). This CDR3 has 15 amino acids. Overall study findings and caveats: A higher hydrophobicity marked the TRB CDR3s of CXCR3-positive naive cells versus CXCR3-negative naive cells.

Material for sequencing was naive CXCR3+ CD8+ T cells from blood. Subset of the sample: CD45RO-CCR7+CD27+CD95- naive CD8+ T cells expressing CXCR3 (TNR3+). The receptor's source is a human donor in good health. Some clones in this sample may be carry-over from other donors' samples. The chain joins TRBV7-9 to TRBJ2-1; TCRdb reports TRBD2, a call that lacks DNA to check it against. CDR3 sequence: CASSPGLAGGGEQFF.